Listed below are T cell receptor beta chains from one sample, sequenced in a study of T cells after yellow fever vaccination. MiXCR, run by TCRdb on the 5' RACE reads, gives a single entry per CDR3 protein. The data hold hundreds of thousands of distinct CDR3 sequences, with 8.5% to 10% observed a single time. Here the sequenced sample was PBMCs, taken on the day of the first yellow fever vaccination. These receptors all stem from a man younger than 35 who received the YFV17D yellow fever vaccine. CDR3s include the opening cysteine and the closing phenylalanine or tryptophan. D genes are given only for firm matches. Some rows have no size entry. The others give once, few or many, or a class for an expanded clone.

size: few
V: TRBV7-9
D: TRBD1
J: TRBJ1-2
DNA: TGTGCCAGCAGCTTACCTGGGACAGGGGACTATGGCTACACCTTC
CDR3: CASSLPGTGDYGYTF

size: -
V: TRBV10-3
D: TRBD1
J: TRBJ1-1
DNA: TGTGCCATCAGTGAGAATGACAGGGGGTCCCTGAACACTGAAGCTTTCTTT
CDR3: CAISENDRGSLNTEAFF

size: few
V: TRBV6-5
D: -
J: TRBJ2-7
DNA: TGTGCCAGCAGTTACCGGGCCGTCTCCTACGAGCAGTACTTC
CDR3: CASSYRAVSYEQYF

size: few
V: TRBV6-6
D: TRBD1
J: TRBJ2-7
DNA: TGTGCCAGCAGTTACGGGACAGGCCACGAGCAGTACTTC
CDR3: CASSYGTGHEQYF

size: -
V: TRBV12-3/TRBV12-4
D: TRBD2
J: TRBJ2-3
DNA: TGTGCCAGCAGTTCTTGGGGGATTAGCGGGGGCACAGATACGCAGTATTTT
CDR3: CASSSWGISGGTDTQYF

size: -
V: TRBV7-2
D: -
J: TRBJ2-5
DNA: TGTGCCAGCAGCTTAGACCAGGGAGGCCAAGAGACCCAGTACTTC
CDR3: CASSLDQGGQETQYF

size: few
V: TRBV7-9
D: TRBD1
J: TRBJ1-6
DNA: TGTGCCAGCAGCTTAGCACAGGGGTACGCACCCCTCCACTTT
CDR3: CASSLAQGYAPLHF

size: -
V: TRBV7-9
D: TRBD2
J: TRBJ2-3
DNA: TGTGCCAGCAGCTGGGGGACTAGCGGGGGATCGGATACGCAGTATTTT
CDR3: CASSWGTSGGSDTQYF

size: few
V: TRBV7-6
D: TRBD1
J: TRBJ1-6
DNA: TGTGCCAGCAGCTCAGGGGACAGGATTTCACCCCTCCACTTT
CDR3: CASSSGDRISPLHF

size: many
V: TRBV29-1
D: TRBD1
J: TRBJ2-2
DNA: TGCAGCGTTGAAGGGGACAGGGTCACCGGGGAGCTGTTTTTT
CDR3: CSVEGDRVTGELFF

size: many
V: TRBV21-1
D: -
J: TRBJ1-5
DNA: TGTGCCAGCAGCAGACGGTTCTCCCATCAGCCCCAGCATTTT
CDR3: CASSRRFSHQPQHF

size: -
V: TRBV7-2
D: -
J: TRBJ2-3
DNA: TGTGCCAGCAGCCCGATAGTGGGGGGACGCACAGATACGCAGTATTTT
CDR3: CASSPIVGGRTDTQYF

size: few
V: TRBV19
D: TRBD1
J: TRBJ1-1
DNA: TGTGCCTCCCAAGGAACCGGGACAGGGGGCACTGAAGCTTTCTTT
CDR3: CASQGTGTGGTEAFF

size: few
V: TRBV4-2
D: TRBD2
J: TRBJ2-2
DNA: TGTGCCAGCAGCCCCACCCTCGGGACTAGCGCAAAGTGGACCGGGGAGCTGTTTTTT
CDR3: CASSPTLGTSAKWTGELFF

size: few
V: TRBV29-1
D: -
J: TRBJ2-2
DNA: TGCAGCGTTGAAGGGGCGGGGGCGACGAACACCGGGGAGCTGTTTTTT
CDR3: CSVEGAGATNTGELFF

size: -
V: TRBV6-2/TRBV6-3
D: -
J: TRBJ2-6
DNA: TGTGCCAGCAGCCGACAGGAATTCTCTGGGGCCAACGTCCTGACTTTC
CDR3: CASSRQEFSGANVLTF

size: few
V: TRBV14
D: TRBD1
J: TRBJ2-1
DNA: TGTGCCAGCAGCCAAGCCGGGACAGGGTATGAGTTCTTC
CDR3: CASSQAGTGYEFF

size: many
V: TRBV9
D: TRBD1
J: TRBJ2-4
DNA: TGTGCCAGCAGCGTAGCATCACCGCACTACATTGGGACAGCCGTGAGCATTCAGTACTTC
CDR3: CASSVASPHYIGTAVSIQYF

size: few
V: TRBV2
D: -
J: TRBJ1-3
DNA: TGTGCCAGCAGTGCGAACGGTCCTGGAAACACCATATATTTT
CDR3: CASSANGPGNTIYF

size: -
V: TRBV18
D: -
J: TRBJ2-7
DNA: TGTGCCAGCTCACAAAGTTACAGTACAATGGAGCAGTACTTC
CDR3: CASSQSYSTMEQYF

size: many
V: TRBV7-2
D: -
J: TRBJ2-2
DNA: TGCGCCAGCAGCTTGTCCGGGGCCACCGGGGAGCTGTTTTTT
CDR3: CASSLSGATGELFF

size: few
V: TRBV7-8
D: TRBD2
J: TRBJ2-3
DNA: TGTGCCAGCAGCATAAGCGGGGGTAGTAAAGATACGCAGTATTTT
CDR3: CASSISGGSKDTQYF

size: few
V: TRBV9
D: -
J: TRBJ2-3
DNA: TGTGCCAGCAGCGTAATCGGGTCTAGCACAGATACGCAGTATTTT
CDR3: CASSVIGSSTDTQYF

size: -
V: TRBV7-2
D: -
J: TRBJ2-3
DNA: TGTGCCAGCAGCTTAGGACCAGTTACAGATACGCAGTATTTT
CDR3: CASSLGPVTDTQYF